This paragraph covers one TCR beta chain sequence. The clone's antigen remains unknown. The data were obtained in a study of CXCR3-negative and CXCR3-positive naive CD8 T cells (dated by TCRdb to about 2019). Describing the broader study: About 150 million TRB reads were obtained in total, roughly 1.5 +/- 0.3 million reads per library. The diversity and physicochemical repertoire analyses included fewer than twelve donors pooled from two independent experiments. The TRBV-TRBJ cluster analysis covered naive subsets from roughly five donors and memory cells from 3 donors.

Each CD8+ T cell subset was flow-sorted in triplicate, with fewer than 350,000 cells per subset placed directly into RLT lysis buffer. To exclude memory contaminants, naive CD8+ T cells were stringently defined as CD45RO-CCR7+CD27+CD95-. Standard density gradient centrifugation was used to isolate peripheral blood mononuclear cells from buffy coats. Naive CXCR3-negative and CXCR3-positive CD8+ T cells were flow-sorted using a FACSAria III. An RNeasy Mini Kit was used to extract total RNA from the sorted cells. Points the paper makes about the study in general: Both naive subsets had comparably high repertoire diversity, while memory CD8+ T cells had much lower repertoire diversity. TRB CDR3s from CXCR3-positive naive cells showed higher hydrophobicity (lower Kidera factor 4), lower energy, and higher strength and volume indices than CXCR3-negative naive cells. Similar TRBV-TRBJ usage was shown by naive CXCR3-negative and CXCR3-positive cells from the same donor, whereas distinct patterns were shown by memory cells. Because surface CD5, which is linked to self-reactivity in mice, was comparable between the naive subsets, TCR interaction strength was also inferred from TRB CDR3 physicochemical properties. Because CXCR3 expression was partially decreased after cryopreservation, freshly isolated PBMCs were used for most assays.

Instrument used: NextSeq 550. The Human TCR Profiling Kit (MiLaboratory) was used to prepare UMI-labeled 5' RACE TRB cDNA libraries. cDNA synthesis used the entire amount of extracted RNA, and PCR amplification then used the entire amount of cDNA produced. The libraries were made side by side, with each library going through the same number of PCR cycles. On the authors' methods: MIGEC and MiXCR extracted about 48,000 +/- 9,800 unique UMI-labeled TRB cDNA molecules per library, requiring at least two reads per UMI. Each library averaged around 40,000 +/- 10,000 functional in-frame TRB CDR3 nucleotide clonotypes without stop codons. Diversity metrics, including normalized Shannon-Wiener and Chao1, were computed in VDJtools after downsampling to 5000 UMI-labeled TRB molecules per sample. Clonotype-size-weighted physicochemical properties of the central five CDR3 residues (interaction energy, strength, volume and Kidera factor 4) were computed in VDJtools. After the reads were reprocessed by TCRdb, one entry was made per CDR3 protein sequence, with no DNA. These V and J calls are TCRdb output, not the study's own analysis. The table for this sample lists about 150,000 distinct CDR3 sequences. The top ten constitute 0.45% to 0.55% of the sample.

Counted from cysteine to phenylalanine, this CDR3 has 13 amino acids. The entry carries no DNA sequence. As encoded in the germline V gene, CDR1 is ENHRY while CDR2 is SYGVKD. Specimen: naive CXCR3+ CD8+ T cells from blood. The cell subset or site label corresponds to: CD45RO-CCR7+CD27+CD95- naive CD8+ T cells expressing CXCR3 (TNR3+). Recombination linked TRBV10-3 to TRBJ2-1; checking the TCRdb D call of TRBD2 is not possible without DNA. This receptor was identified in a human donor in good health. Some clones in this sample may be carry-over from other donors' samples. The CDR3 region has the sequence CAISGGTYNEQFF.